What follows is one TCR beta chain and its context. Germline V gene data show CDR1 as MNHEY and CDR2 as SMNVEV (reference sequence). There are 17 residues in the CDR3. V lost 8 bases and J lost 4, with 27 bases in between. These data come from a study of T cell responses to AZD1222 COVID-19 vaccine. TCRdb's table, derived via immunoSEQ multiplex PCR, lists solely in-frame clones and lacks some. Among some 140,000 clones listed, around 90% were seen once. Here the sequenced sample was peripheral blood, taken on day 0 of AZD1222 vaccination. The chain is built from TRBV27 and TRBJ2-7; possibly TRBD2 for D (7 bases). This clonotype was sampled from an adult in good health. The CDR3 here is CASSVYSKGGGPYEQYF. The DNA of the CDR3 is TGTGCCAGCTCAGTTTATAGTAAGGGAGGGGGGCCGTACGAGCAGTACTTC.